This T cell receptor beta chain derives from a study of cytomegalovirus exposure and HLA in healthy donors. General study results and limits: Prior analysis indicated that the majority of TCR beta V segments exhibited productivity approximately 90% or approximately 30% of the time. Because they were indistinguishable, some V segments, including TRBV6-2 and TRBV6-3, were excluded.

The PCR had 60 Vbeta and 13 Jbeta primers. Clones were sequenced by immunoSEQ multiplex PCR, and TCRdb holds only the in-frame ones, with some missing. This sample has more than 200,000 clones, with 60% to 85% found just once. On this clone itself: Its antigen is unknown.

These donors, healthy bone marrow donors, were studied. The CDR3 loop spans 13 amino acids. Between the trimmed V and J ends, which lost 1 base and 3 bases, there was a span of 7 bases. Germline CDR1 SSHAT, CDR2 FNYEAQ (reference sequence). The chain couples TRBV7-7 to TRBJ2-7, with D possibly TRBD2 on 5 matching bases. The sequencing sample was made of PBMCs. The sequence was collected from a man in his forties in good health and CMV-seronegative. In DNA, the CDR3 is TGTGCCAGCAGCTTAGAGCGGCACTACGAGCAGTACTTC. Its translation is CASSLERHYEQYF.